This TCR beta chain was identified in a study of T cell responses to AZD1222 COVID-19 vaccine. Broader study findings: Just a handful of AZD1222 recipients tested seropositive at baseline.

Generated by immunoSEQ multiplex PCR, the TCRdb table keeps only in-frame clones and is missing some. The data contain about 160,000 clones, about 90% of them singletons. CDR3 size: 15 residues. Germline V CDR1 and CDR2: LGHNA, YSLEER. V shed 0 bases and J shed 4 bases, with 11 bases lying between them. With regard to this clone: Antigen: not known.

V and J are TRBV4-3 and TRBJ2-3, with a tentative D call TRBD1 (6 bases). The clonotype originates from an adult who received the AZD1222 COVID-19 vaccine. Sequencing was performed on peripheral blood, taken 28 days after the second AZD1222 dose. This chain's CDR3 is CASSQETGPPDTQYF. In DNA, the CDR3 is TGCGCCAGCAGCCAAGAGACAGGCCCTCCAGATACGCAGTATTTT.